The 30 T cell receptor beta chains listed next were all sequenced from one sample in a study of cytomegalovirus exposure and HLA in healthy donors. Vbeta (60) and Jbeta (13) primers were used in the PCR. Here immunoSEQ multiplex PCR was the method, and the copy in TCRdb shows in-frame clones only, minus some. Of some 130,000 clones in the sample, around 85% were seen once. Sequencing was performed on PBMCs. Receptors were obtained from a boy younger than 18 in good health and CMV-seronegative.

The chain combines TRBV5-1 with TRBJ2-3; 10 bases are a match to TRBD2. The CDR3 has 15 amino acids. From germline, CDR1 is SGHRS and CDR2 YFSETQ. The V gene end was trimmed by 1 base and the J gene end by 1 base; junction bases not matched to a gene: 0. CDR3 bases: TGCGCCAGCAGCTTGCTAGCGGGGGGCACAGATACGCAGTATTTT. This encodes CASSLLAGGTDTQYF.

The gene calls are TRBV11-2 and TRBJ2-7, with 7 bases identical to TRBD2. V dropped 7 bases and J dropped 0; count of bases not matched to a gene: 3. Germline V lookup: CDR1 SGHAT, CDR2 FQNNGV. This CDR3 is 13 amino acids long. The CDR3 bases are TGTGCCAGCAATTGGGGGGGCTCCTACGAGCAGTACTTC. Protein sequence: CASNWGGSYEQYF. The variable domain in full, completed from reference TRBV11-2 and TRBJ2-7, reads EAGVAQSPRYKIIEKRQSVAFWCNPISGHATLYWYQQILGQGPKLLIQFQNNGVVDDSQLPKDRFSAERLKGVDSTLKIQPAKLEDSAVYLCASNWGGSYEQYFGPGTRLTVT.

V and J are TRBV5-5 and TRBJ2-5, with TRBD2 as a possible D gene (5 bases). Trimming cost V 4 bases and J 4 bases, with 14 bases left between them. The CDR3 has 14 amino acids. CDR1 and CDR2 (germline): SGHKS, YYEKEE (reference sequence). For the CDR3, the DNA is TGTGCCAGCAGCGCCCTAGCTTCCTCAGAGACCCAGTACTTC. Protein product: CASSALASSETQYF.

J is TRBJ2-3 and V is TRBV7-9, with unresolved D. CDR1 SEHNR and CDR2 FQNEAQ come from the germline V gene (reference sequence). The CDR3 covers 13 residues. The germline V and J ends were trimmed by 0 bases and 3 bases, with 4 bases remaining between them. CDR3 bases: TGTGCCAGCAGCTTAGCGTCTACAGATACGCAGTATTTT. Its translation: CASSLASTDTQYF.

The CDR3 loop is CASSRTSGVEQFF. The DNA for the CDR3 is TGCGCCAGCAGCCGCACTTCAGGGGTTGAGCAGTTCTTC. The rearrangement uses TRBV4-3 and TRBJ2-1; perhaps TRBD1 as D (6 bases). CDR1 and CDR2 from the germline V gene are LGHNA and YSLEER. The CDR3 contains 13 residues. V dropped 4 bases and J dropped 9 bases, with 13 bases sitting between them.

This rearrangement joins TRBV4-1 to TRBJ2-7, with 7 positions matching TRBD1. The CDR3 loop spans 15 amino acids. Trimming cost V 1 base and J 5 bases; bases outside gene matches: 8. The germline V gene encodes CDR1 MGHRA and CDR2 YSYEKL. This chain's CDR3 is CASSQGTGVPHEQYF. The CDR3 DNA sequence: TGCGCCAGCAGCCAAGGGACAGGTGTTCCCCACGAGCAGTACTTC.

The rearrangement uses TRBV2 and TRBJ2-3; 7 bases fit TRBD2. Unmatched junction bases numbered 4, after V lost 4 bases and J lost 0 bases. Germline V gene sequence: CDR1 SNHLY, CDR2 FYNNEI. The CDR3 totals 15 residues. This chain's CDR3 is CASSGLAESTDTQYF. CDR3 DNA sequence: TGTGCCAGCAGTGGGCTAGCGGAGAGCACAGATACGCAGTATTTT.

The chain employs TRBV7-3 and TRBJ2-2; the D gene is possibly TRBD2 (6 bases). This CDR3 is 15 amino acids long. V shed 1 base and J shed 4 bases, with 10 bases lying between them. Germline V lookup: CDR1 SGHTA, CDR2 FQGTGA. The CDR3 sequence is CASSLNGGVTGELFF. The CDR3 region has the DNA TGTGCCAGCAGCTTAAATGGAGGGGTCACCGGGGAGCTGTTTTTT. The full variable domain, rest sourced from reference TRBV7-3 and TRBJ2-2, is GAGVSQTPSNKVTEKGKYVELRCDPISGHTALYWYRQSLGQGPEFLIYFQGTGAADDSGLPNDRFFAVRPEGSVSTLKIQRTERGDSAVYLCASSLNGGVTGELFFGEGSRLTVL.

The genes are TRBV5-1 and TRBJ1-1, with a tentative D call TRBD1 (6 bases). Germline V gene data show CDR1 as SGHRS and CDR2 as YFSETQ. There are 15 residues in the CDR3. V was shortened by 1 base and J by 1 base, with 11 bases between the two germline ends. The CDR3, as DNA: TGCGCCAGCAGCTTGACGACAGGTTGGAACACTGAAGCTTTCTTT. It encodes CASSLTTGWNTEAFF.

The V gene is TRBV29-1, the J gene TRBJ1-1; 9 bases agree with TRBD1. Looked up from germline, CDR1 is SQVTM and CDR2 is ANQGSEA. The CDR3 covers 13 residues. V lost 4 bases and J lost 11; bases outside the gene matches: 11. CDR3 coding DNA: TGCAGCGTTGCTACTGGGACAGGGAGTGACGCTTTCTTT. Protein sequence: CSVATGTGSDAFF.

The rearrangement joins TRBV19 to TRBJ1-5, with TRBD1 identical over 7 bases. This CDR3 comprises 16 residues. In germline, CDR1 is LNHDA, CDR2 SQIVND (reference sequence). V trimming: 3 bases; J trimming: 5 bases; junction bases outside the gene matches: 10. The CDR3 spells CASSIYGTEVYQPQHF. The CDR3 coding sequence is TGTGCCAGTAGTATTTATGGGACAGAAGTTTATCAGCCCCAGCATTTT.

The V and J genes are TRBV7-9 and TRBJ1-1; D is unresolved. Per the germline V gene, CDR1 is SEHNR and CDR2 is FQNEAQ (reference sequence). The CDR3 covers 14 residues. V lost 5 bases and J lost 0, with 10 bases in between. As DNA, the CDR3 is TGTGCCAGCAGCCCCAAACAATTGAACACTGAAGCTTTCTTT. It specifies CASSPKQLNTEAFF.

This clone was seen a handful of times. The V gene is TRBV5-8, the J gene TRBJ1-4; D is possibly TRBD1 (5 bases). Trimming removed 4 bases at V and 12 bases at J, with 10 bases between. CDR3 length equals 11 residues. Germline V lookup: CDR1 SGHTS, CDR2 YDEGEE. For the CDR3, the DNA is TGTGCCAGCAGCATCTGGGGGGAACTGTTTTTT. The encoded protein is CASSIWGELFF.

The chain links TRBV7-3 to TRBJ2-2; TRBD2 matches at 12 bases. The CDR3 is 16 residues long. Germline lookup yields CDR1 SGHTA and CDR2 FQGTGA. V lost 5 bases, J lost 8 bases, and 9 bases stayed unmatched. CDR3 sequence: CASSQTGLAGGGELFF. The CDR3 DNA is TGTGCCAGCAGCCAAACGGGACTAGCGGGCGGTGGGGAGCTGTTTTTT.

The chain uses TRBV15 and TRBJ2-2; D call uncertain. V shed 0 bases and J shed 5 bases, with 13 bases lying between them. CDR3 length: 16 amino acids. Germline values: CDR1 LNHNV, CDR2 YYDKDF (reference sequence). CDR3 amino acids: CATSRDRLDLTGELFF. In nucleotides, the CDR3 is TGTGCCACCAGCAGAGACCGGCTAGATCTGACCGGGGAGCTGTTTTTT.

This clone was detected only a few times. The chain combines TRBV7-9 with TRBJ1-5; 10 nucleotides agree with TRBD1. Germline V CDR1 and CDR2: SEHNR, FQNEAQ (reference sequence). Losses at the gene ends were 11 bases for V and 9 bases for J; bases not matched to a gene: 10. The CDR3 is 13 residues long. The CDR3, as DNA: TGTGCCGGACAGGGGGGGGATCGTGGGCCCCAGCATTTT. Translation gives CAGQGGDRGPQHF.

Many counts were recorded for this clone. The V call is TRBV19, the J call TRBJ1-4; 8 bases agree with TRBD1. The trim removed 6 bases at V and 11 bases at J, leaving 14 bases unmatched. This CDR3 has 15 amino acids. CDR1 LNHDA and CDR2 SQIVND come from the germline V gene (reference sequence). CDR3 nucleotides: TGTGCCAGTAGCCATGGGACAGGCGCGGGCAGTAAACTGTTTTTT. As protein: CASSHGTGAGSKLFF.

This chain connects TRBV21-1 to TRBJ2-7; the D segment call TRBD2 is taken from the table without a DNA check. TRBV21-1 is a pseudogene segment. The CDR3 extends over 12 amino acids. The CDR3 reads CASSKYGDEQYF. The DNA of the CDR3 is TGTGCCAGCAGCAAATACGGGGACGAGCAGTACTTC.

The V and J genes are TRBV15 and TRBJ2-3; 9 nucleotides align to TRBD1. The CDR3 contains 14 residues. The V gene end was trimmed by 4 bases and the J gene end by 6 bases; junction bases not matched to a gene: 5. CDR1 is LNHNV, CDR2 YYDKDF, per germline (reference sequence). The CDR3 here is CATSTGQGADTQYF. CDR3 sequence (DNA): TGTGCCACCAGCACGGGACAGGGTGCGGATACGCAGTATTTT. Combining the CDR3 with reference TRBV15 and TRBJ2-3 gives the whole variable domain DAMVIQNPRYQVTQFGKPVTLSCSQTLNHNVMYWYQQKSSQAPKLLFHYYDKDFNNEADTPDNFQSRRPNTSFCFLDIRSPGLGDTAMYLCATSTGQGADTQYFGPGTRLTVL.

Details on this clone: This sample also contains other DNA sequences that code for the same CDR3. This rearrangement joins TRBV9 to TRBJ1-2, with TRBD1 as a possible D gene (5 bases). The CDR3 has 14 amino acids. Per germline, CDR1 SGDLS and CDR2 YYNGEE. V lost 2 bases to trimming and J lost 3 bases, with 11 bases between them. CDR3 loop: CASSVGGGDYGYTF. As DNA, the CDR3 is TGTGCCAGCAGCGTTGGCGGAGGGGACTATGGCTACACCTTC.

This clone has more than one count but fewer than ten. The rearrangement joins TRBV7-9 to TRBJ1-2, with D possibly TRBD1 on 6 matching bases. Germline CDR1 SEHNR, CDR2 FQNEAQ (reference sequence). Trimming shortened V by 0 bases and J by 8 bases, and 13 bases separated the two germline ends. This CDR3 contains 14 residues. The CDR3 DNA reads TGTGCCAGCAGCTTAGCTTCGGACAGCTTAGGCTACACCTTC. It encodes CASSLASDSLGYTF.

V is TRBV7-9 and J is TRBJ2-6, with D maybe TRBD2 (7 bases). V was clipped by 6 bases and J by 0 bases, with 18 bases between them. The CDR3 is 18 amino acids. The germline V gene has CDR1 SEHNR and CDR2 FQNEAQ (reference sequence). CDR3 sequence reads: CASRKWRGPYSGANVLTF. The DNA of the CDR3 is TGTGCCAGCAGAAAATGGCGGGGGCCCTACTCTGGGGCCAACGTCCTGACTTTC.

The rearrangement joins TRBV19 to TRBJ2-4; D unresolved. Germline CDR1 and CDR2: LNHDA and SQIVND (reference sequence). The CDR3 sequence is 13 residues long. The V end lost 5 bases, the J end lost 3 bases, and 8 bases lay between the germline ends. The CDR3 loop reads CASSAPVKNIQYF. The CDR3 DNA sequence: TGTGCCAGTAGTGCCCCGGTCAAAAACATTCAGTACTTC.

The chain is built from TRBV13 and TRBJ2-5, with 11 nucleotides matching TRBD2. The J call is doubtful: the DNA matches TRBJ2-7 better. The CDR3 is made up of 15 amino acids. Germline V gene lookup returns CDR1 PRHDT and CDR2 FYEKMQ (reference sequence). Written as DNA, the CDR3 is TGTGCCAGCAGCCCCTCCGGGACTAGCGGCTACGAGCAGTACTTC. Translation: CASSPSGTSGYEQYF.

The chain uses TRBV6-1 and TRBJ2-5; 14 positions match TRBD2. The CDR3 contains 17 residues. Germline V gives CDR1 MNHNS, CDR2 SASEGT. Trimming at V came to 1 base and at J to 7 bases, leaving 8 bases not matched to a gene. CDR3 sequence (DNA): TGTGCCAGCAGTGAAGGGTGGGCAGGACTAGCGGGAGGGACCCAGTACTTC. Its protein is CASSEGWAGLAGGTQYF.

The V call is TRBV7-8, the J call TRBJ2-1; the D is unclear. Per germline, CDR1 SGHVS and CDR2 FQNEAQ. The CDR3 totals 14 residues. The V and J ends lost 7 bases and 3 bases respectively, with 13 bases between them. The CDR3 loop is CASTPGSFYNEQFF. CDR3 sequence (DNA): TGTGCCAGCACACCCGGTAGTTTCTACAATGAGCAGTTCTTC.

The rearrangement uses TRBV11-2 and TRBJ1-2; the D gene is possibly TRBD1 (5 bases). Germline V CDR1 and CDR2: SGHAT, FQNNGV. The CDR3 runs to 14 residues. Deletions cut 4 bases from V and 0 bases from J, with 9 bases between. The CDR3 DNA sequence: TGTGCCAGCAGCTGGGGCAGCTCTAACTATGGCTACACCTTC. Translating gives CASSWGSSNYGYTF. The variable domain in full, with the rest retrieved from reference TRBV11-2 and TRBJ1-2, is EAGVAQSPRYKIIEKRQSVAFWCNPISGHATLYWYQQILGQGPKLLIQFQNNGVVDDSQLPKDRFSAERLKGVDSTLKIQPAKLEDSAVYLCASSWGSSNYGYTFGSGTRLTVV.

The rearrangement joins TRBV9 to TRBJ2-5, with 9 bases matching TRBD1. The CDR3 loop spans 14 amino acids. CDR1 SGDLS and CDR2 YYNGEE come from the germline V gene. Germline trimming cut 4 bases from V and 4 bases from J; bases unmatched to any gene: 5. CDR3 loop: CASSQGQGGETQYF. CDR3 sequence (DNA): TGTGCCAGCAGCCAGGGACAGGGTGGAGAGACCCAGTACTTC.

This clone has just one count. V usage is TRBV6-1 and J usage is TRBJ2-7; the match to TRBD1 covers 8 bases. Looked up from germline, CDR1 is MNHNS and CDR2 is SASEGT. After removal of 9 bases from V and 2 bases from J, the junction contained 6 bases not matched to a gene. The CDR3 spans 13 residues. CDR3 loop: CARATGDTYEQYF. Here the CDR3 DNA reads TGTGCCAGAGCGACAGGGGACACCTACGAGCAGTACTTC.

This rearrangement joins TRBV30 to TRBJ2-5; 8 nucleotides match TRBD1. This CDR3 is built from 11 residues. Germline V lookup: CDR1 GTSNPN, CDR2 SVGIG (reference sequence). The ends lost 1 base at V and 14 bases at J; junction bases unmatched: 6. The CDR3 is CAWSAGQGTYF. The CDR3, as DNA: TGTGCCTGGAGTGCAGGACAGGGCACTTACTTC.